This T cell receptor beta chain originates from a study of post-analysis software for immune sequencing data. Notes on this clonotype: The antigen is unknown.

Study conclusions and caveats: There were several TRBV segments more frequent in patients than controls, and TRBV5-6, TRBV5-1 and TRBV20-1 were among them. The normalized Chao1 diversity of multiple sclerosis patients was significantly lower than that of controls.

Germline CDR1 MNHEY, CDR2 SVGAGI. The CDR3 runs to 16 residues. The V segment lost 1 base and the J segment 1 base; nucleotides outside the gene matches: 4. Unique molecular identifiers were present in the TCR beta cDNA libraries. Once roughly 0.85 to 11 million T cells were used, roughly 0.5 million cDNA molecules resulted. One entry per CDR3 protein, called by TCRdb with MiXCR from the PCR reads. The table shows 740,000 or so distinct CDR3 sequences, with around 50% occurring only once. The gene calls are TRBV6-5 and TRBJ2-4; 7 nucleotides agree with TRBD2. What was sequenced was blood. This TCR was sampled from a girl aged 10-17 years with multiple sclerosis. The CDR3 here is CASSYWAGAAKNIQYF. CDR3 DNA sequence: TGTGCCAGCAGTTACTGGGCGGGAGCTGCCAAAAACATTCAGTACTTC.